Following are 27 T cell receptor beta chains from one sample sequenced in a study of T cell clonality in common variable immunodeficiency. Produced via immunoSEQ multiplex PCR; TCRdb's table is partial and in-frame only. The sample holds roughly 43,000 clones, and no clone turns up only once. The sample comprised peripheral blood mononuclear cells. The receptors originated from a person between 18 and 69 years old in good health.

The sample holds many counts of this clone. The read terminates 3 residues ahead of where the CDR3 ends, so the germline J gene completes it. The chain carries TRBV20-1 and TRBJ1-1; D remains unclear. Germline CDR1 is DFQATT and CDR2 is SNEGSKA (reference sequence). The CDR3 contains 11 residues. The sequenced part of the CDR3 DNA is TGCAGTGCTATAAACTACCCTCAA. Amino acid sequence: CSAINYPQ. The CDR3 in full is CSAINYPQAFF.

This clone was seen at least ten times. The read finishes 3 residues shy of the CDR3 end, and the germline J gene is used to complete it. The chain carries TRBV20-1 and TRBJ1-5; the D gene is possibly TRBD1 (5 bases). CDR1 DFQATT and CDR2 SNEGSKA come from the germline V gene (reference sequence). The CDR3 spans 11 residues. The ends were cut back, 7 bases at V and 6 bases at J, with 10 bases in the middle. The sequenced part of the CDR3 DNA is TGCAGTGGTACCGGGGGTCAGCCC. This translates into CSGTGGQP. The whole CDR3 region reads CSGTGGQPQHF.

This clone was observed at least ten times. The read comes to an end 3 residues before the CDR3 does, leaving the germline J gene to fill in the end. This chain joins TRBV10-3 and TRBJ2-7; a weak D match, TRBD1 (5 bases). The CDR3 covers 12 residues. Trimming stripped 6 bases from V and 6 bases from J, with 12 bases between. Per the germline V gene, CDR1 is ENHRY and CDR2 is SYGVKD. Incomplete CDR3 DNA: TGTGCCATCAGACAGGATTCCGGCGAG. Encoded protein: CAIRQDSGE. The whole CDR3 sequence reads CAIRQDSGEQYF.

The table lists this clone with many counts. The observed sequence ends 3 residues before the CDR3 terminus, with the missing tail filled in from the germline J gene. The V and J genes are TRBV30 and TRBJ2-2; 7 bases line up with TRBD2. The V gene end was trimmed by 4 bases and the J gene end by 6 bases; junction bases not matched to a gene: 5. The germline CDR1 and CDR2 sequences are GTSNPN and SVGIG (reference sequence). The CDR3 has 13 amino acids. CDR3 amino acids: CAWTSGGAGELFF. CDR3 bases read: TGTGCCTGGACGTCGGGGGGAGCCGGGGAG.

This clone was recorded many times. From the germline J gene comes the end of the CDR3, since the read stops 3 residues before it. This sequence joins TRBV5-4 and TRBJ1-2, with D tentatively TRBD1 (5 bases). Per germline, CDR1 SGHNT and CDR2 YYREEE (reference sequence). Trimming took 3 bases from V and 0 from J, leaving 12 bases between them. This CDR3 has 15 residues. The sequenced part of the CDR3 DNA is TGTGCCAGCAGCTCTAGAGGGGCCACTAACTATGGC. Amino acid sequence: CASSSRGATNYG. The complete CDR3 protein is CASSSRGATNYGYTF. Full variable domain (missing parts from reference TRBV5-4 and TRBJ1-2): ETGVTQSPTHLIKTRGQQVTLRCSSQSGHNTVSWYQQALGQGPQFIFQYYREEENGRGNFPPRFSGLQFPNYSSELNVNALELDDSALYLCASSSRGATNYGYTFGSGTRLTVV.

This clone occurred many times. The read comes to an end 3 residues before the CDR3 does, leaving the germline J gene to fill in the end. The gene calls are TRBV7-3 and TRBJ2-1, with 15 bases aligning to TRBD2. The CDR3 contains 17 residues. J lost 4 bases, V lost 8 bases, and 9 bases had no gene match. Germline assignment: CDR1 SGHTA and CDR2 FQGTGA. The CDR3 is CASSRTSGGAAYNEQFF. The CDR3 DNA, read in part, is TGTGCCAGCTCCAGGACTAGCGGGGGGGCCGCGTACAATGAG. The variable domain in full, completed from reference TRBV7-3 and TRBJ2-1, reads GAGVSQTPSNKVTEKGKYVELRCDPISGHTALYWYRQSLGQGPEFLIYFQGTGAADDSGLPNDRFFAVRPEGSVSTLKIQRTERGDSAVYLCASSRTSGGAAYNEQFFGPGTRLTVL.

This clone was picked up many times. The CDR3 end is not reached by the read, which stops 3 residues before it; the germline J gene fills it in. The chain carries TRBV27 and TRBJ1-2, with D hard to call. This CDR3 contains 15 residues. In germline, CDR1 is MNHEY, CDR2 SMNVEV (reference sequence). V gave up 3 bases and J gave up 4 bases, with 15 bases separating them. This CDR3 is CASSFSSTISYGYTF. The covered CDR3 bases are TGTGCCAGCAGTTTTTCCAGTACTATTTCCTATGGC.

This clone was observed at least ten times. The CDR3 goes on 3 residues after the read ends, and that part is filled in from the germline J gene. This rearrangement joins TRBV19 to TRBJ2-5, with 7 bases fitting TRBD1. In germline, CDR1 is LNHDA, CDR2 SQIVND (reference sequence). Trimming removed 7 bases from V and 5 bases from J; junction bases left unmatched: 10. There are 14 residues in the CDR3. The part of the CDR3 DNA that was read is TGTGCCAGTAAAGGGCGGATCAGGGGGGAGACC. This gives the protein CASKGRIRGET. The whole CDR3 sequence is CASKGRIRGETQYF.

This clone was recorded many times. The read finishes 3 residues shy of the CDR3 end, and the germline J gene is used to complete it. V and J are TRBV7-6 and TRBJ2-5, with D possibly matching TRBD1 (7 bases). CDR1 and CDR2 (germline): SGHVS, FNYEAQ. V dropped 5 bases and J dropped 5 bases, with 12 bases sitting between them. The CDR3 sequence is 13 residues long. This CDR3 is CASSTTGRETQYF. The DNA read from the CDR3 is TGTGCCAGCAGCACGACAGGGAGGGAGACC.

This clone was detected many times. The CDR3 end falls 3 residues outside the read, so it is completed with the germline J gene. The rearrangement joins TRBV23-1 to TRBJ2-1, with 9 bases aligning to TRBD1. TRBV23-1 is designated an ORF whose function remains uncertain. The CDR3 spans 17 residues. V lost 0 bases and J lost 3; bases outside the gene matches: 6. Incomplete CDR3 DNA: TGCGCCAGCAGTCAATCGGGGACAGGGAGAAACTACAATGAG. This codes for CASSQSGTGRNYNE. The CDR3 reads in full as CASSQSGTGRNYNEQFF.

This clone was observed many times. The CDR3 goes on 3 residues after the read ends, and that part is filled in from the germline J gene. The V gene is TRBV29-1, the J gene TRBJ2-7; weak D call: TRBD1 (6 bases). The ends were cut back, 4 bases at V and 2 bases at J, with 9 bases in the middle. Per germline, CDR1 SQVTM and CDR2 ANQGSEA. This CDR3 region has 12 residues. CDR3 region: CSVVRGAYEQYF. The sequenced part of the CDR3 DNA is TGCAGCGTTGTCAGGGGAGCCTACGAG.

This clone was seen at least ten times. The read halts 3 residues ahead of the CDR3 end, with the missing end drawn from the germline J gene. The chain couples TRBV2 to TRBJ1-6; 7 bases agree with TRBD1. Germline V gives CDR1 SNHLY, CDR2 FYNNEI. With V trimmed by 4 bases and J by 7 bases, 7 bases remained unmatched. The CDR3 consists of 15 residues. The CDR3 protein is CASSGGRGENSPLHF. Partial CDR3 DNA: TGTGCCAGCAGTGGTGGCAGGGGGGAAAATTCACCC.

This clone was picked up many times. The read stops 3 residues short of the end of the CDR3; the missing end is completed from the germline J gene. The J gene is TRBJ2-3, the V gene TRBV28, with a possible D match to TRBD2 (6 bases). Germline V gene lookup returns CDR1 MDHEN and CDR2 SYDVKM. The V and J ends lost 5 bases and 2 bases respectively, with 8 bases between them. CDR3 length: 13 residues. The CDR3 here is CASSRDFTDTQYF. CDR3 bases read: TGTGCCAGCAGTAGGGACTTCACAGATACG.

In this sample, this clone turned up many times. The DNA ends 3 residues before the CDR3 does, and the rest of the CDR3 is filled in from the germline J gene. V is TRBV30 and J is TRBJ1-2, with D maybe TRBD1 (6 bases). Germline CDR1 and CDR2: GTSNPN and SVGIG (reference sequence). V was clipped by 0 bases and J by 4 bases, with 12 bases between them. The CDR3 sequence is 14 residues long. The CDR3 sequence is CAWSVLGTPYGYTF. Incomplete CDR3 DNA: TGTGCCTGGAGTGTATTGGGGACACCCTATGGC.

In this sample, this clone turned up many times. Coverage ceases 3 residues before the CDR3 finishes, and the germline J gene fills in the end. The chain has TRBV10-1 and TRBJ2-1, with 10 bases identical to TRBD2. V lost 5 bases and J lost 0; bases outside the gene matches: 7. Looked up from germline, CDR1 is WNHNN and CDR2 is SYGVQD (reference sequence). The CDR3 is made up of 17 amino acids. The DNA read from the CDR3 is TGCGCCAGCAGTACCGAACTAGCGGGGAGCTCCTACAATGAG. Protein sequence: CASSTELAGSSYNE. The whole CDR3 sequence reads CASSTELAGSSYNEQFF.

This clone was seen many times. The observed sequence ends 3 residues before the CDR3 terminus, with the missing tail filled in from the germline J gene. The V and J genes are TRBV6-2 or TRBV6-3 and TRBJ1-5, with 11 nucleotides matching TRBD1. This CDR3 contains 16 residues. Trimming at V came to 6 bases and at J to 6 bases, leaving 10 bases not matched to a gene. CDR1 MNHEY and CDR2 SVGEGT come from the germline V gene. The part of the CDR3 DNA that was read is TGTGCCAGCAGAACGGACAGGGGGCGGTTGGGTCAGCCC. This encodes CASRTDRGRLGQP. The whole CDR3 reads CASRTDRGRLGQPQHF.

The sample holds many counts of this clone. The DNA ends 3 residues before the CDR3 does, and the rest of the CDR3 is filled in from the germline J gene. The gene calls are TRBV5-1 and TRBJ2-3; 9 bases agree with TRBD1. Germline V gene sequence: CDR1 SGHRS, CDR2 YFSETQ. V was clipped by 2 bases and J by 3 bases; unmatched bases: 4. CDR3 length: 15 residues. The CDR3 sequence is CASSLQGAVTDTQYF. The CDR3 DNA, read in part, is TGCGCCAGCAGCTTACAGGGGGCTGTGACAGATACG.

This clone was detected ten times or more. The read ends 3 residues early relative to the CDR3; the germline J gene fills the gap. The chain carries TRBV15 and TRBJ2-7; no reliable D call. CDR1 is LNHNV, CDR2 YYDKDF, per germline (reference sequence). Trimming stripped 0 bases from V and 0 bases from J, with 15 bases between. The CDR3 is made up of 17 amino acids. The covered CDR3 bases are TGTGCCACCAGCAGAGATTTAATAGTACCCAACTCCTACGAG. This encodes CATSRDLIVPNSYE. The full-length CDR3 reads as CATSRDLIVPNSYEQYF.

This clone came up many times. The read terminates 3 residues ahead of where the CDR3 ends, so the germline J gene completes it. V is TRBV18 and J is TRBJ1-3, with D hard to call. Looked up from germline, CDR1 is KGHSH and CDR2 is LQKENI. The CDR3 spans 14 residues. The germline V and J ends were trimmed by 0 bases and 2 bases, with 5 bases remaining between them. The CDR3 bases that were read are TGTGCCAGCTCACCACCGGGCCCTGGAAACACC. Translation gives CASSPPGPGNT. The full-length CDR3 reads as CASSPPGPGNTIYF. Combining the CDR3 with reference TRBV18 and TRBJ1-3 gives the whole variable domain NAGVMQNPRHLVRRRGQEARLRCSPMKGHSHVYWYRQLPEEGLKFMVYLQKENIIDESGMPKERFSAEFPKEGPSILRIQQVVRGDSAAYFCASSPPGPGNTIYFGEGSWLTVV.

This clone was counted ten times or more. The CDR3 DNA, read in part, is TGTGCCAGCAGCTTACAAGCGGGAACCTACAATGAG. This encodes CASSLQAGTYNE. The CDR3 reads in full as CASSLQAGTYNEQFF. The V and J genes are TRBV7-3 and TRBJ2-1; 7 nucleotides align to TRBD2. Read sequence stops 3 residues before the CDR3 end, and the germline J gene provides the missing end. V lost 2 bases and J lost 2; bases outside the gene matches: 3. CDR3 length: 15 residues. Germline loops: CDR1 SGHTA, CDR2 FQGTGA.

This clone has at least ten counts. The sequenced part of the CDR3 DNA is TGTGCCAGCAGCTCACGTAGCGGGGACACAGATACG. Translation gives CASSSRSGDTDT. The complete CDR3 reads CASSSRSGDTDTQYF. The chain is built from TRBV5-5 and TRBJ2-3, with 8 bases aligning to TRBD2. The read falls 3 residues short of the CDR3 end, and the missing part is taken from the germline J gene. Per the germline V gene, CDR1 is SGHKS and CDR2 is YYEKEE (reference sequence). The CDR3 sequence is 15 residues long. V was pared by 3 bases and J by 2 bases, with 5 bases of the junction left unmatched. Based on the CDR3 plus reference TRBV5-5 and TRBJ2-3, the full variable domain is DAGVTQSPTHLIKTRGQQVTLRCSPISGHKSVSWYQQVLGQGPQFIFQYYEKEERGRGNFPDRFSARQFPNYSSELNVNALLLGDSALYLCASSSRSGDTDTQYFGPGTRLTVL.

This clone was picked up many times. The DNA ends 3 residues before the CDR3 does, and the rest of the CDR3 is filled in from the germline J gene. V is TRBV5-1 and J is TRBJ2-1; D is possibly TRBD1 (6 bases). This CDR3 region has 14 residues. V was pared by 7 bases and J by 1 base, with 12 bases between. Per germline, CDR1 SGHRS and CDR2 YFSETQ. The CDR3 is CASRPTGSYNEQFF. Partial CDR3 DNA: TGCGCCAGCCGTCCAACAGGGTCCTACAATGAG.

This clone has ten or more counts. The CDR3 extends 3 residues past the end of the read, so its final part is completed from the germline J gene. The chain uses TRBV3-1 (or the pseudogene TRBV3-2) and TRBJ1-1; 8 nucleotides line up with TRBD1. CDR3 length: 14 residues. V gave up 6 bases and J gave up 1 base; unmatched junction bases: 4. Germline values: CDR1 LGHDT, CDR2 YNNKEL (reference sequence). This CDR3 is CASSQGQENTEAFF. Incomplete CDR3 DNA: TGTGCCAGCAGTCAGGGACAGGAGAACACTGAA.

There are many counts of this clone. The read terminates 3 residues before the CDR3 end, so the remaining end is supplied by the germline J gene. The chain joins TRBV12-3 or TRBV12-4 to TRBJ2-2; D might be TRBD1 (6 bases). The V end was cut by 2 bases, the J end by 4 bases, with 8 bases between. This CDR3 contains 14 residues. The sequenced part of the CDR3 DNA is TGTGCCAGCAGTTTAATCAGGGGCACCGGGGAG. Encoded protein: CASSLIRGTGE. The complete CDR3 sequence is CASSLIRGTGELFF.

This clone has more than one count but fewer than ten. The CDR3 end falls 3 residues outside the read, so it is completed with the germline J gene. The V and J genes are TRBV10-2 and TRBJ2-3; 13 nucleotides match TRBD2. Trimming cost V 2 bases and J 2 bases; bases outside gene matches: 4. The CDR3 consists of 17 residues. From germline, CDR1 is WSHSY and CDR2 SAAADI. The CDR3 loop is CASSERGTSGVTDTQYF. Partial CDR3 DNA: TGCGCCAGCAGTGAGCGAGGGACTAGCGGGGTCACAGATACG.

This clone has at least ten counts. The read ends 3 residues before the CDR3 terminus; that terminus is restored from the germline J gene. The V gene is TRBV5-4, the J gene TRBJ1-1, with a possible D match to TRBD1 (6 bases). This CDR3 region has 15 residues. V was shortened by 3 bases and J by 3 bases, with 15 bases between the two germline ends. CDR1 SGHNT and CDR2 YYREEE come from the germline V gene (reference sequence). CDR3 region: CASSWRGGADTEAFF. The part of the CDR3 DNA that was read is TGTGCCAGCAGCTGGAGGGGGGGCGCGGACACTGAA. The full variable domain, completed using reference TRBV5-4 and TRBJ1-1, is ETGVTQSPTHLIKTRGQQVTLRCSSQSGHNTVSWYQQALGQGPQFIFQYYREEENGRGNFPPRFSGLQFPNYSSELNVNALELDDSALYLCASSWRGGADTEAFFGQGTRLTVV.

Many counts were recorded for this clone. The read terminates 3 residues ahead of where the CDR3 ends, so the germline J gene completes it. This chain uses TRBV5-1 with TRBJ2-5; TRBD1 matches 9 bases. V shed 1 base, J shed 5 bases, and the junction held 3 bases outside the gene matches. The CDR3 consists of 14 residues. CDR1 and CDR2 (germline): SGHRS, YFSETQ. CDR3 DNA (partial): TGCGCCAGCAGCTTGTTCGGACAGGGGGAGACC. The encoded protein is CASSLFGQGET. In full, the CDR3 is CASSLFGQGETQYF.